This record concerns one T cell receptor beta chain sequence. The antigen remains unidentified. This CDR3 region has 14 residues. V lost 1 base, J lost 2 bases, and 8 bases lay in between. Germline values: CDR1 SGHTA, CDR2 FQGNSA. The source of the sample is a study of T-cell memory formation after mild COVID-19. Points from the study as a whole: Contracting CD4+ clones sat mainly in CM and EM; CD8+ in EMRA. Contracting clones from day 15 to 85 had balanced CD4/CD8; later expanders favoured CD4+.

5'RACE, which relied on constant-segment primers, yielded TCR alpha and TCR beta cDNA libraries carrying sample barcodes and UMIs. TCRdb fed the 5' RACE reads into MiXCR, producing one record per CDR3 protein. The sample contains hundreds of thousands of distinct CDR3 sequences, over 15% of which appear only once. The chain couples TRBV7-2 to TRBJ2-5; unclear D gene. The sequenced sample consisted of PBMCs or a T cell subset sorted from them (not recorded which). The source of this sequence is a man aged 18 to 30 who had mild COVID-19 (a few samples of this study predate the infection). Cell type and time point are not known. This chain's CDR3 is CASSLGVRQETQYF. In DNA, the CDR3 is TGTGCCAGCAGCTTAGGTGTCAGACAAGAGACCCAGTACTTC. The full variable domain, with the rest looked up from reference TRBV7-2 and TRBJ2-5, is GAGVSQSPSNKVTEKGKDVELRCDPISGHTALYWYRQSLGQGLEFLIYFQGNSAPDKSGLPSDRFSAERTGGSVSTLTIQRTQQEDSAVYLCASSLGVRQETQYFGPGTRLLVL.